These T cell receptor beta chains were read from a single sample in a study of blood T cell repertoires in COVID-19. TCRdb's copy holds only in-frame clones and misses some; the assay was immunoSEQ multiplex PCR. The repertoire holds 350,000 or so clones, with approximately 91% as singletons. The sample comprised PBMCs or T cells enriched from blood (not recorded which). The receptor source for this set is a woman in her 30s who had been exposed to COVID-19. CDR3s include the opening cysteine and the closing phenylalanine or tryptophan. The D gene is left open where the match is weak.

V gene	D gene	J gene	CDR3 protein	CDR3 DNA
TRBV5-1	TRBD2	TRBJ2-5	CASSWGTSEGETQYF	TGCGCCAGCAGCTGGGGGACTAGCGAGGGAGAGACCCAGTACTTC
TRBV10-1	TRBD2	TRBJ2-5	CASSLAGTALETQYF	TGCGCCAGCAGTCTAGCGGGGACCGCCCTTGAGACCCAGTACTTC
TRBV27	TRBD1	TRBJ1-1	CASSVRGRNTEAFF	TGTGCCAGCAGCGTCAGGGGGCGTAATACTGAAGCTTTCTTT
TRBV19	TRBD1	TRBJ2-7	CASSKGTGGYEQYF	TGTGCCAGTAGTAAGGGGACAGGGGGCTACGAGCAGTACTTC
TRBV7-8	TRBD1	TRBJ1-1	CASSLAGTGGWVTEAFF	TGTGCCAGCAGCTTAGCCGGGACAGGGGGATGGGTCACTGAAGCTTTCTTT
TRBV20-1	NA	TRBJ1-2	CSVLRGLGYTF	TGCAGTGTCCTAAGAGGACTTGGCTACACCTTC
TRBV18	TRBD2	TRBJ2-5	CASSRSGSQETQYF	TGTGCCAGCTCCAGAAGCGGGAGCCAAGAGACCCAGTACTTC
TRBV2	NA	TRBJ1-2	CASRGYNTGKDYGYTF	TGTGCCAGCAGAGGCTACAATACAGGGAAGGACTATGGCTACACCTTC
TRBV10-2	TRBD1	TRBJ2-5	CASSESLWTGQETQYF	TGCGCCAGCAGTGAGTCCCTCTGGACAGGACAAGAGACCCAGTACTTC
TRBV29-1	NA	TRBJ1-1	CSVERLNTEAFF	TGCAGCGTTGAACGTTTGAACACTGAAGCTTTCTTT